This record covers a single TCR beta chain. In the study's own analysis: Reference gene primer amplification yielded estimated nucleated cell counts. TCRdb keeps only in-frame clones here, not all; method: immunoSEQ multiplex PCR. V and J calls plus clone size are reproduced from that table; the DNA served to infer D and trimming. Altogether about 200,000 clones are present, 70% to 90% being singletons, with the ten largest covering 13%. V dropped 4 bases and J dropped 8 bases, with 15 bases sitting between them. Looked up from germline, CDR1 is SGHNT and CDR2 is YYREEE (reference sequence). This CDR3 contains 13 residues. This sample is drawn from a study of blood T cell repertoires in COVID-19. Study-wide background: Sources were T cells, B-cell-depleted T cells, or PBMCs; the material itself was cDNA or gDNA.

This chain joins TRBV5-4 and TRBJ1-2; maybe TRBD1 (5 bases). Specimen: peripheral blood. The sequence came from a human donor in a cohort sampled during active COVID-19. The CDR3 DNA sequence: TGTGCCAGCAGCCGGACGGGAGGGGACGGCTACACCTTC. This codes for CASSRTGGDGYTF.